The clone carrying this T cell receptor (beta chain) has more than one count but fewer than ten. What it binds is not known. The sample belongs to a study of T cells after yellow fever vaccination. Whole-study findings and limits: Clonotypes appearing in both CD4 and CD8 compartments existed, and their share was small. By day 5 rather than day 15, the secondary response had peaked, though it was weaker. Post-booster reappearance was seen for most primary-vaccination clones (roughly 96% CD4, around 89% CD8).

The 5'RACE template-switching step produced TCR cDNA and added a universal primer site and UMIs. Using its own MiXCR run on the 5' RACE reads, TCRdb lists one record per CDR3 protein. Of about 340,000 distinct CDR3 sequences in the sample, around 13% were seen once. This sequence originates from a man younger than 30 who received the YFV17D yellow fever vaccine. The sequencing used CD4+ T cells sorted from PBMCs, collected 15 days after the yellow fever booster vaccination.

Here the CDR3 reads CASSQVGMNTEAFF. The CDR3 bases are TGCGCCAGCAGCCAAGTGGGGATGAACACTGAAGCTTTCTTT. The V and J genes are TRBV4-3 and TRBJ1-1, with unresolved D. Germline V gene lookup returns CDR1 LGHNA and CDR2 YSLEER. CDR3 length equals 14 residues. The V end lost 1 base, the J end lost 0 bases, and 6 bases lay between the germline ends.